This T cell receptor beta chain emerged from a study of response to subunit inactivated influenza vaccine. Findings and limits, study-wide: The authors suggested that few new T cells are recruited per seasonal influenza vaccination.

TCRdb passed the RT-PCR reads through MiXCR, listing each CDR3 protein once. Counted here are around 650,000 distinct CDR3 sequences, roughly 14% occurring once; the ten biggest clones make up 11%. This clonotype has more than one count but fewer than ten. Its antigen is as yet unknown. Germline V gene sequence: CDR1 SGHDT, CDR2 YYEEEE. This CDR3 region has 15 residues. Germline trimming cut 1 base from V and 0 bases from J; bases unmatched to any gene: 3. The chain carries TRBV5-6 and TRBJ2-5; the match to TRBD2 covers 7 bases. The receptor was derived from a man aged 50 or older who received an inactivated influenza vaccine. Sequencing was performed on PBMCs from blood, taken 11 to 12 days after vaccination. DNA of the CDR3: TGTGCCAGCAGCTTGTTTAGCGGGCACCAAGAGACCCAGTACTTC. Residues: CASSLFSGHQETQYF.